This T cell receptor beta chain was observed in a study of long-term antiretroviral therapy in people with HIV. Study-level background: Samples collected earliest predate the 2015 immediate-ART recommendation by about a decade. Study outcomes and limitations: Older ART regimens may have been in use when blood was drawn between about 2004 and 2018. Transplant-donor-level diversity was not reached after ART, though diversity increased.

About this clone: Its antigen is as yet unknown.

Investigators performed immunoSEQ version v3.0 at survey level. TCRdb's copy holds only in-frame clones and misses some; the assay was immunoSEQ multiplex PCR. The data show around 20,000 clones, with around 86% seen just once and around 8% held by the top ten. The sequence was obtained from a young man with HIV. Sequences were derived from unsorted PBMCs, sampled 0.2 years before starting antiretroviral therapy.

The CDR3 sequence is CASSLWDVGYEQYF. The CDR3, as DNA: TGTGCCAGCAGCTTATGGGACGTAGGTTACGAGCAGTACTTC. This rearrangement joins TRBV5-6 to TRBJ2-7; D may correspond to TRBD1 or TRBD2 (5 bases each). V dropped 2 bases and J dropped 4 bases, with 13 bases sitting between them. CDR1 and CDR2 (germline): SGHDT, YYEEEE. This CDR3 spans 14 amino acids. Based on the CDR3 plus reference TRBV5-6 and TRBJ2-7, the full variable domain is DAGVTQSPTHLIKTRGQQVTLRCSPKSGHDTVSWYQQALGQGPQFIFQYYEEEERQRGNFPDRFSGHQFPNYSSELNVNALLLGDSALYLCASSLWDVGYEQYFGPGTRLTVT.